These 25 T cell receptor beta chains share one sample of origin, sequenced in a study of molecular identifiers for immune sequencing clone quantification. TCRdb reprocessed the PCR reads via MiXCR and lists one record per CDR3 protein. The sample has about 500,000 distinct CDR3 sequences; roughly 24% are singletons. The sample consisted of naive CD8+ T cells from blood, with Jurkat cell RNA spiked in. As to subset: FACS-sorted CD8+CD4-CCR7+CD45RA+ naive T cells. Receptor source: a human donor in good health. Some libraries in this study had Jurkat cell RNA spiked in.

This clonotype turned up a few times. This chain connects TRBV7-2 to TRBJ1-2; 8 bases are shared with TRBD1. The CDR3 totals 12 residues. J was trimmed by 13 bases and V by 5 bases; bases with no gene match: 9. Germline-derived CDR1 and CDR2 are SGHTA and FQGNSA. This chain's CDR3 is CASSTAGGACTF. CDR3 nucleotides: TGTGCCAGCAGCACAGCAGGGGGCGCCTGCACCTTC. Supplemented by reference TRBV7-2 and TRBJ1-2, the full variable domain reads GAGVSQSPSNKVTEKGKDVELRCDPISGHTALYWYRQSLGQGLEFLIYFQGNSAPDKSGLPSDRFSAERTGGSVSTLTIQRTQQEDSAVYLCASSTAGGACTFGSGTRLTVV.

The V call is TRBV7-2, the J call TRBJ2-3; 10 bases fit TRBD1. This CDR3 is 15 amino acids long. Germline CDR1 is SGHTA and CDR2 is FQGNSA. With 3 bases clipped from V and 5 bases from J, the junction kept 5 bases outside the gene matches. The CDR3 region has the DNA TGTGCCAGCAGCTTTCCGGGACAGGGGTTAGATACGCAGTATTTT. This gives the protein CASSFPGQGLDTQYF.

This clonotype came up many times. CDR3 in DNA: TGTGCCAGCAGTCGTCTAGCGGGAAGCACAGATACGCAGTATTTT. The encoded protein is CASSRLAGSTDTQYF. The chain links TRBV2 to TRBJ2-3; the match to TRBD2 covers 9 bases. V shed 5 bases, J shed 0 bases, and the junction held 3 bases outside the gene matches. Germline CDR1 and CDR2: SNHLY and FYNNEI. CDR3 length: 15 amino acids.

The V gene is TRBV6-1, the J gene TRBJ2-3, with TRBD1 matching 7 bases. This CDR3 has 14 amino acids. In germline, CDR1 is MNHNS, CDR2 SASEGT. The V gene end was trimmed by 3 bases and the J gene end by 1 base; junction bases not matched to a gene: 1. The CDR3 coding sequence is TGTGCCAGCAGTGACCAGGGGGGCACAGATACGCAGTATTTT. Its protein product is CASSDQGGTDTQYF.

The chain has TRBV6-2 or TRBV6-3 and TRBJ2-7, with TRBD2 identical over 12 bases. The CDR3 has 15 amino acids. J gave up 2 bases and V 6 bases, and 5 bases lay outside the gene matches. The germline V gene has CDR1 MNHEY and CDR2 SVGEGT. CDR3 loop: CASSSTSGRTYEQYF. The CDR3 nucleotides are TGTGCCAGCAGCTCCACTAGCGGGAGGACCTACGAGCAGTACTTC.

This clonotype was observed at least ten times. The CDR3 DNA reads TGTGCCAGCAGCCCGGAAAACAGGGGTACTAGCACAGATACGCAGTATTTT. Its protein product is CASSPENRGTSTDTQYF. The V gene is TRBV7-6, the J gene TRBJ2-3; 7 nucleotides match TRBD1. Per germline, CDR1 SGHVS and CDR2 FNYEAQ. V dropped 5 bases and J dropped 0; count of bases not matched to a gene: 11. The CDR3 covers 17 residues.

Note on this clonotype: This likely comes from a read error, as the CDR3 has no conserved phenylalanine or tryptophan at its end. The CDR3 sequence: CASSTRTNSYEQYL. The CDR3, as DNA: TGTGCCAGCAGCACCCGGACGAACTCCTACGAGCAGTACCTC. The genes are TRBV5-3 and TRBJ2-7; D remains ambiguous. TRBV5-3 carries the ORF label, with uncertain function. Trimming shortened V by 8 bases and J by 0 bases, and 15 bases separated the two germline ends. This CDR3 spans 14 amino acids.

This rearrangement joins TRBV20-1 to TRBJ1-3; D remains unclear. The germline CDR1 and CDR2 sequences are DFQATT and SNEGSKA (reference sequence). V lost 1 base and J 8 bases, leaving 12 bases between the germline ends. This CDR3 is built from 13 residues. The CDR3 reads CSARVQLGDTIYF. DNA of the CDR3: TGCAGTGCTAGAGTCCAGTTAGGAGACACCATATATTTT.

Remarks on this clonotype: Just one base apart from a much larger clone, this may be a read error. The CDR3 ends on some other residue instead of the conserved phenylalanine or tryptophan, so this is likely a read error. The V and J genes are TRBV7-6 and TRBJ2-5; 8 nucleotides match TRBD2. The CDR3 has 17 residues. CDR1 is SGHVS and CDR2 is FNYEAQ in the germline V gene. V gave up 5 bases and J gave up 9 bases; unmatched junction bases: 20. CDR3 region: CASSPYERGRTKSPQYL. The DNA of the CDR3 is TGTGCCAGCAGCCCATATGAGCGGGGGCGAACCAAGAGTCCCCAGTACCTC.

This clonotype has just a few counts. The chain combines TRBV29-1 with TRBJ2-1, with D perhaps TRBD2 (5 bases). The V end was cut by 3 bases, the J end by 6 bases, with 12 bases between. Looked up from germline, CDR1 is SQVTM and CDR2 is ANQGSEA. The CDR3 length is 13 residues. The CDR3 here is CSVERVGSNEQFF. The CDR3 DNA follows: TGCAGCGTTGAGCGGGTCGGCAGCAATGAGCAGTTCTTC.

This clonotype was observed once. A read error may explain this, as a much larger clone is one base away. The genes are TRBV29-1 and TRBJ2-7, with D hard to call. The CDR3 spans 13 residues. Germline CDR1 SQVTM, CDR2 ANQGSEA. CDR3 loop: CSVEEVLIGERYF. The CDR3 DNA is TGCAGCGTTGAAGAGGTGCTGATAGGCGAGCGGTACTTC.

This clonotype turned up a few times. The chain is built from TRBV30 and TRBJ2-5, with TRBD2 identical over 9 bases. The ends lost 5 bases at V and 5 bases at J; junction bases unmatched: 6. From germline, CDR1 is GTSNPN and CDR2 SVGIG (reference sequence). This CDR3 comprises 13 residues. The CDR3 here is CAWLAGDFETQYF. CDR3 nucleotide sequence: TGTGCCTGGTTAGCGGGAGATTTTGAGACCCAGTACTTC.

This clonotype was seen more than once but under ten times. V is TRBV19 and J is TRBJ2-6; unclear D gene. Germline lookup yields CDR1 LNHDA and CDR2 SQIVND (reference sequence). This CDR3 is built from 16 residues. Trimming removed 5 bases at V and 0 bases at J, with 11 bases between. CDR3 loop: CASSAQVSSGANVLTF. DNA of the CDR3: TGTGCCAGTAGTGCCCAAGTGTCCTCTGGGGCCAACGTCCTGACTTTC.

The V and J genes are TRBV13 and TRBJ2-5, with a tentative D call TRBD2 (5 bases). Germline V gives CDR1 PRHDT, CDR2 FYEKMQ (reference sequence). V was trimmed by 6 bases and J by 2 bases, leaving 7 bases between them. The CDR3 loop spans 12 amino acids. The CDR3 DNA sequence: TGTGCCAGCAGTGTAGCGCAAGAGACCCAGTACTTC. Its translation: CASSVAQETQYF. The full variable domain, completed using reference TRBV13 and TRBJ2-5, is AAGVIQSPRHLIKEKRETATLKCYPIPRHDTVYWYQQGPGQDPQFLISFYEKMQSDKGSIPDRFSAQQFSDYHSELNMSSLELGDSALYFCASSVAQETQYFGPGTRLLVL.

The chain recombines TRBV28 with TRBJ2-7; D remains ambiguous. This CDR3 has 15 amino acids. The V and J ends lost 6 bases and 2 bases respectively, with 17 bases between them. In germline, CDR1 is MDHEN, CDR2 SYDVKM. CDR3 coding DNA: TGTGCCAGCAGGCAACCGTGGCGAAGGACCTACGAGCAGTACTTC. Translation gives CASRQPWRRTYEQYF.

This clonotype was observed a handful of times. The J gene is TRBJ2-3, the V gene TRBV13, with 8 positions matching TRBD2. V trimming: 5 bases; J trimming: 1 base; junction bases outside the gene matches: 5. Germline lookup yields CDR1 PRHDT and CDR2 FYEKMQ (reference sequence). The CDR3 runs to 15 residues. The CDR3 DNA reads TGTGCCAGCAGCGAAAGCGGGAGAGGCACAGATACGCAGTATTTT. Amino acids: CASSESGRGTDTQYF.

This sequence joins TRBV2 and TRBJ1-1; 8 nucleotides align to TRBD1. The V and J ends lost 4 bases and 0 bases, in that order; junction bases with no gene match: 7. Germline CDR1 SNHLY, CDR2 FYNNEI. This CDR3 region has 16 residues. CDR3 region: CASSAYMTGVNTEAFF. The CDR3 DNA is TGTGCCAGCAGTGCATACATGACAGGGGTGAACACTGAAGCTTTCTTT. Looking up the rest from reference TRBV2 and TRBJ1-1 gives the full variable domain: EPEVTQTPSHQVTQMGQEVILRCVPISNHLYFYWYRQILGQKVEFLVSFYNNEISEKSEIFDDQFSVERPDGSNFTLKIRSTKLEDSAMYFCASSAYMTGVNTEAFFGQGTRLTVV.

This clonotype was detected only a few times. The J gene is TRBJ1-2, the V gene TRBV28; 7 positions agree with TRBD1. CDR1 and CDR2 from the germline V gene are MDHEN and SYDVKM. The junction had 7 bases not matched to a gene; V was cut back by 6 bases and J by 6 bases. This CDR3 is built from 13 residues. DNA of the CDR3: TGTGCCAGCAGACGACAGGGAGGAGATGGCTACACCTTC. Its protein product is CASRRQGGDGYTF.

CDR3 region: CASSSAPNNNEQFF. CDR3 sequence (DNA): TGTGCCAGCAGTTCAGCCCCGAATAACAATGAGCAGTTCTTC. This chain links TRBV28 with TRBJ2-1; D is uncertain. The CDR3 consists of 14 residues. With 4 bases removed from V and 5 bases from J, the gap between germline ends came to 12 bases. Looked up from germline, CDR1 is MDHEN and CDR2 is SYDVKM.

Here the CDR3 DNA reads TGTGCCAGCAGCTCAGCTGGGGGCGAGGTCTATGGCTACACCTTC. This translates into CASSSAGGEVYGYTF. This chain links TRBV7-9 with TRBJ1-2, with D possibly TRBD1 on 6 matching bases. Trimming removed 4 bases at V and 4 bases at J, with 16 bases between. The CDR3 length is 15 residues. The germline gives CDR1 SEHNR, CDR2 FQNEAQ (reference sequence).

This clonotype was recorded a few times. This sequence joins TRBV4-1 and TRBJ1-1; weak D call: TRBD1 (6 bases). The germline V gene encodes CDR1 MGHRA and CDR2 YSYEKL. The CDR3 totals 14 residues. Trimming shortened V by 5 bases and J by 4 bases, and 14 bases separated the two germline ends. CDR3 residues: CASSYSGVSTEAFF. As DNA, the CDR3 is TGCGCCAGCAGCTATTCAGGGGTTTCCACTGAAGCTTTCTTT.

V usage is TRBV29-1 and J usage is TRBJ1-3, with a tentative D call TRBD1 (5 bases). V lost 4 bases and J lost 0, with 19 bases in between. The CDR3 has 17 amino acids. The V gene's germline CDR1 is SQVTM and CDR2 ANQGSEA. CDR3 bases: TGCAGCGTTGTTGATCTTTGGGGGGAAGCCTCTGGAAACACCATATATTTT. Amino acids: CSVVDLWGEASGNTIYF.

The V gene is TRBV27, the J gene TRBJ2-7; D might be TRBD1 (7 bases). This CDR3 region has 13 residues. The V gene lost 6 bases and the J gene lost 11 bases, with 20 bases spanning the gap. Germline V CDR1 and CDR2: MNHEY, SMNVEV (reference sequence). The CDR3 protein is CASSPSRTGGKYF. CDR3 in DNA: TGTGCCAGCAGCCCATCAAGGACAGGCGGGAAGTACTTC.

The chain links TRBV4-1 to TRBJ2-1; a possible D gene is TRBD1 (5 bases). Germline loops: CDR1 MGHRA, CDR2 YSYEKL. The CDR3 sequence is 14 residues long. V lost 0 bases, J lost 6 bases, and 9 bases lay in between. The CDR3 is CASSQEGAVNEQFF. DNA for the CDR3: TGCGCCAGCAGCCAAGAAGGGGCAGTCAATGAGCAGTTCTTC.

This clonotype was seen many times. J is TRBJ2-5 and V is TRBV12-3 or TRBV12-4; D is unclear. This CDR3 spans 11 amino acids. V lost 3 bases, J lost 5 bases, and 4 bases lay in between. CDR3 sequence reads: CASSFRETQYF. In DNA, the CDR3 is TGTGCCAGCAGTTTCCGTGAGACCCAGTACTTC.